This T cell receptor (beta chain) was captured in a study of blood T cell repertoires in COVID-19. Background on the study: From the United States, Italy and Spain came samples of acute and convalescent COVID-19. In each case, the material was cDNA or gDNA derived from T cells, B-cell-depleted T cells, or PBMCs.

Trimming took off 1 base at V and 2 bases at J, with 6 bases between the two ends. The CDR3 covers 14 residues. Germline values: CDR1 LGHDT, CDR2 YNNKEL (reference sequence). In the source study's methods: Reference gene primers were amplified, and this amplification served to estimate nucleated cell counts. Here immunoSEQ multiplex PCR was the method, and the copy in TCRdb shows in-frame clones only, minus some. Clonal size and the V and J genes are those of that table, whereas D and trimming came from the DNA. The sample yields 350,000 to 400,000 clones, 70% to 90% seen once. The TCR comes from a woman aged 25 to 39 with acute COVID-19. Sequenced input: PBMCs or T cells enriched from blood (not recorded which). The V call is TRBV3-1 (or the pseudogene TRBV3-2), the J call TRBJ2-1; D is unclear. CDR3: CASSQGRPYNEQFF. The CDR3 DNA sequence: TGTGCCAGCAGCCAAGGGCGGCCCTACAATGAGCAGTTCTTC.